The 6 T cell receptor beta chains in this list originate from one sample, sequenced in a study of OX40 agonist ivuxolimab in advanced cancers. Here immunoSEQ multiplex PCR was the method, and the copy in TCRdb shows in-frame clones only, minus some. Of around 16,000 clones in the sample, just over 85% were seen once. The specimen comprised CD4+ or CD8+ T cells sorted from blood, sampled in a trial of the OX40 agonist ivuxolimab. All receptors come from an adult with an advanced solid tumor such as melanoma, head and neck, liver or kidney cancer.

As DNA, the CDR3 is TGTGCCAGTAGTAGGTCCGTGGGGAGAGGCTACGAGCAGTACTTC. Protein product: CASSRSVGRGYEQYF. The chain uses TRBV19 and TRBJ2-7, with D maybe TRBD2 (5 bases). Germline assignment: CDR1 LNHDA and CDR2 SQIVND (reference sequence). The CDR3 sequence is 15 residues long. The germline V and J ends were trimmed by 4 bases and 3 bases, with 16 bases remaining between them.

V gene TRBV6-5 combines with J gene TRBJ2-3, with 8 bases matching TRBD1. Germline assignment: CDR1 MNHEY and CDR2 SVGAGI. This CDR3 has 16 amino acids. Unmatched junction bases numbered 15, after V lost 4 bases and J lost 9 bases. CDR3 loop: CASSSSHSAGTGTQYF. The CDR3 DNA follows: TGTGCCAGCAGTTCCTCCCATTCCGCCGGGACAGGAACGCAGTATTTT.

This chain uses TRBV25-1 with TRBJ1-2; TRBD1 agrees at 8 bases. Looked up from germline, CDR1 is MGHDK and CDR2 is SYGVNS. The CDR3 length is 13 residues. J gave up 2 bases and V 4 bases, and 0 bases lay outside the gene matches. The CDR3 region is CASSGQGNYGYTF. In nucleotides, the CDR3 is TGTGCCAGCAGTGGACAGGGGAACTATGGCTACACCTTC.

The chain carries TRBV25-1 and TRBJ1-2, with D tentatively TRBD1 (6 bases). V was shortened by 3 bases and J by 6 bases, with 8 bases between the two germline ends. The CDR3 runs 12 residues. Looked up from germline, CDR1 is MGHDK and CDR2 is SYGVNS. Here the CDR3 reads CASSDWTDGYTF. The CDR3 DNA reads TGTGCCAGCAGTGACTGGACAGATGGCTACACCTTC.

The V gene is TRBV4-1, the J gene TRBJ2-4; no reliable D call. V dropped 11 bases and J dropped 8 bases, with 10 bases sitting between them. Germline V lookup: CDR1 MGHRA, CDR2 YSYEKL. The CDR3 runs to 10 residues. As DNA, the CDR3 is TGCGCCGCCTGCTTGGACATTCAGTACTTC. This sequence encodes CAACLDIQYF.

This chain joins TRBV27 and TRBJ1-5, with D uncertain. The V gene's germline CDR1 is MNHEY and CDR2 SMNVEV (reference sequence). V lost 4 bases and J 5 bases, leaving 15 bases between the germline ends. The CDR3 has 15 residues. The CDR3 DNA reads as TGTGCCAGCAGTTCCACCTGGGTCGGGGATCAGCCCCAGCATTTT. Its translation: CASSSTWVGDQPQHF.